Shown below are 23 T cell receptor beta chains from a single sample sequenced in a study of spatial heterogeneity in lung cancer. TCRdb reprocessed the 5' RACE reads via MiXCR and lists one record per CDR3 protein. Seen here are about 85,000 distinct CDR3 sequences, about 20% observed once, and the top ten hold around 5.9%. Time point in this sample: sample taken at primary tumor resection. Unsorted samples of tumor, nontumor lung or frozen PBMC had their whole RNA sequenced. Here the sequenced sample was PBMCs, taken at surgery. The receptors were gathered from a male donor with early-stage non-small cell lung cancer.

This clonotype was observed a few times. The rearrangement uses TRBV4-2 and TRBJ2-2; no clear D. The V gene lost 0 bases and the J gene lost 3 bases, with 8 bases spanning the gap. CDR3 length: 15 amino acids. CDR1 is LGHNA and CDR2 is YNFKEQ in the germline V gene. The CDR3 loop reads CASSQEGRDTGELFF. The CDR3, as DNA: TGTGCCAGCAGCCAAGAAGGACGGGACACCGGGGAGCTGTTTTTT.

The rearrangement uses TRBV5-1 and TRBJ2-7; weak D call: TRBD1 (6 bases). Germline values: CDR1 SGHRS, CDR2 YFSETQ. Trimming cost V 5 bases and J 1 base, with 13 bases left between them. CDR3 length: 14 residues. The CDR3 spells CASRGGQSSYEQYF. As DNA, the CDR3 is TGCGCCAGCAGAGGAGGACAGAGTTCCTACGAGCAGTACTTC. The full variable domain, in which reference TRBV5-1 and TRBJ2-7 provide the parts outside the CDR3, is KAGVTQTPRYLIKTRGQQVTLSCSPISGHRSVSWYQQTPGQGLQFLFEYFSETQRNKGNFPGRFSGRQFSNSRSEMNVSTLELGDSALYLCASRGGQSSYEQYFGPGTRLTVT.

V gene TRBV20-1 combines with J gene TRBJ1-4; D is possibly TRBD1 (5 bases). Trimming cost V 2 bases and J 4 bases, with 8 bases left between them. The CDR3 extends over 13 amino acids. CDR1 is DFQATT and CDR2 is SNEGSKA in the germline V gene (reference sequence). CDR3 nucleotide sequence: TGCAGTGCTAGACGGGACGGTAATGAAAAACTGTTTTTT. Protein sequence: CSARRDGNEKLFF.

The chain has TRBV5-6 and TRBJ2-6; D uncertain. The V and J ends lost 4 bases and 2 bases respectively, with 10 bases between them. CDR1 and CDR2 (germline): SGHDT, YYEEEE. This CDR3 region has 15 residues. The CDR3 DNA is TGTGCCAGCAGCCCAGACACCCCTGGGGCCAACGTCCTGACTTTC. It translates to CASSPDTPGANVLTF.

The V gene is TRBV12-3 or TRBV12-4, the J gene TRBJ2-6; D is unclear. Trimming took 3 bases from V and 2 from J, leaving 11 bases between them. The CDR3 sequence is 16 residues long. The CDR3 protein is CASSFGRATGANVLTF. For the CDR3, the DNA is TGTGCCAGCAGTTTCGGTAGGGCTACTGGGGCCAACGTCCTGACTTTC.

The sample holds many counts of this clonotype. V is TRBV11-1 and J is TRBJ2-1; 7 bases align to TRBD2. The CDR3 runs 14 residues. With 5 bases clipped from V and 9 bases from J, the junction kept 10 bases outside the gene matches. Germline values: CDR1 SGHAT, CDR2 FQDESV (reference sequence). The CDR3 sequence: CASSNPGWGGEQFF. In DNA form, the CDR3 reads TGTGCCAGCAGCAACCCAGGCTGGGGGGGTGAGCAGTTCTTC.

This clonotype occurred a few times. In nucleotides, the CDR3 is TGTGCCAGCAGTGCTCACCAGGGTGGGACAGAGCAGTTCTTC. The encoded protein is CASSAHQGGTEQFF. The V call is TRBV6-1, the J call TRBJ2-1, with D maybe TRBD1 (6 bases). This CDR3 region has 14 residues. V lost 4 bases and J lost 10, with 17 bases in between. The V gene's germline CDR1 is MNHNS and CDR2 SASEGT.

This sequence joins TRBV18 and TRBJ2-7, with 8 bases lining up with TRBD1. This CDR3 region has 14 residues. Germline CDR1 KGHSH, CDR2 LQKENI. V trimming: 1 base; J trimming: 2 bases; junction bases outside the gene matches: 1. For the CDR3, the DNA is TGTGCCAGCTCACCACGGACAGGGCCCTACGAGCAGTACTTC. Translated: CASSPRTGPYEQYF. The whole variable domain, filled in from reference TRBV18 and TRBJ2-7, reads NAGVMQNPRHLVRRRGQEARLRCSPMKGHSHVYWYRQLPEEGLKFMVYLQKENIIDESGMPKERFSAEFPKEGPSILRIQQVVRGDSAAYFCASSPRTGPYEQYFGPGTRLTVT.

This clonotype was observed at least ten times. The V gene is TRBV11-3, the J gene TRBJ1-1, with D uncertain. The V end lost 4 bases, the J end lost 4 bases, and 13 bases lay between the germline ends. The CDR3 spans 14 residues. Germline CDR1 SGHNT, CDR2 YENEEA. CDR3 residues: CASSSRGLPTEAFF. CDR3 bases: TGTGCCAGCAGCTCCAGAGGGCTACCCACTGAAGCTTTCTTT.

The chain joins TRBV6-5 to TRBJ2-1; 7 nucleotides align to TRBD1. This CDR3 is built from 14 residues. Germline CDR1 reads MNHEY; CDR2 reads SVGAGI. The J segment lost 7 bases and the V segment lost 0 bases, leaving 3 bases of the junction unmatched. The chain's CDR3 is CASSYSGRGNEQFF. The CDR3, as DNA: TGTGCCAGCAGTTACTCTGGCAGGGGGAATGAGCAGTTCTTC.

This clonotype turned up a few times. CDR3 nucleotides: TGTGCCAGCAGCTTAGGGCCCCTTAGAGGGGCTTTCTTT. This encodes CASSLGPLRGAFF. The V call is TRBV7-3, the J call TRBJ1-1; the D is unclear. V lost 2 bases and J 11 bases, leaving 15 bases between the germline ends. Germline CDR1 and CDR2: SGHTA and FQGTGA. This CDR3 is 13 amino acids long.

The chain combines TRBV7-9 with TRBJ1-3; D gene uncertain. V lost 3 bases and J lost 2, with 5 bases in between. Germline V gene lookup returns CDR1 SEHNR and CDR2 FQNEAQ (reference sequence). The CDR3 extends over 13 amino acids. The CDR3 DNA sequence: TGTGCCAGCAGCTTGGCCCCTGGAAACACCATATATTTT. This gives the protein CASSLAPGNTIYF.

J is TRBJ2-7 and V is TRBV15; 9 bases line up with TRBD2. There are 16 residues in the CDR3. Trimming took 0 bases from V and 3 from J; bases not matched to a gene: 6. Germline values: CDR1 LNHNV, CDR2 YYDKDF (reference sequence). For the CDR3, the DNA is TGTGCCACCAGCAGAGATAGCGGGAGTCAATACTACGAGCAGTACTTC. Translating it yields CATSRDSGSQYYEQYF.

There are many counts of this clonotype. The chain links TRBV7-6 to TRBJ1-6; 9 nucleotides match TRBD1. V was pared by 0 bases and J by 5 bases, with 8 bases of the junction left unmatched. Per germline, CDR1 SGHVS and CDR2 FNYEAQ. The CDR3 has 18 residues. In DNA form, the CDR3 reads TGTGCCAGCAGCTTAGCGCCGGGACAGGGTCGGGATAATTCACCCCTCCACTTT. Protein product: CASSLAPGQGRDNSPLHF. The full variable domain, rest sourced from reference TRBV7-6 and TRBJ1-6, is GAGVSQSPRYKVTKRGQDVALRCDPISGHVSLYWYRQALGQGPEFLTYFNYEAQQDKSGLPNDRFSAERPEGSISTLTIQRTEQRDSAMYRCASSLAPGQGRDNSPLHFGNGTRLTVT.

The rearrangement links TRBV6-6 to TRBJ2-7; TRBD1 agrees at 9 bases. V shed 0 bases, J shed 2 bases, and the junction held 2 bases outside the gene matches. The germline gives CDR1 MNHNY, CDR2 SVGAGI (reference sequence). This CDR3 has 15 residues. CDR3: CASSYSDRGPYEQYF. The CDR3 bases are TGTGCCAGCAGTTACTCGGACAGGGGTCCCTACGAGCAGTACTTC.

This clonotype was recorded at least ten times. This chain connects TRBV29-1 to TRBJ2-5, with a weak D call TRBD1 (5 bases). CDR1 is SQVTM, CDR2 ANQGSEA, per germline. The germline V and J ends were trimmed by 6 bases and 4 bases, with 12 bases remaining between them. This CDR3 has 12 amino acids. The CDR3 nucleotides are TGCAGCGTCCAGGGTAGGGGAGAGACCCAGTACTTC. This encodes CSVQGRGETQYF.

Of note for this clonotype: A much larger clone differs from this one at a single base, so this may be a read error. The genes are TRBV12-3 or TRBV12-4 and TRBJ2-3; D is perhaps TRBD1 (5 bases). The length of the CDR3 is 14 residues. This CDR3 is CAGSLQDHTDTQYF. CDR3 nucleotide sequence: TGTGCCGGCAGTTTACAGGACCACACAGATACGCAGTATTTT.

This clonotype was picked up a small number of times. The CDR3 protein is CAGTGEVTDTQYF. The CDR3 DNA follows: TGTGCCGGAACGGGAGAGGTCACAGATACGCAGTATTTT. This sequence joins TRBV30 and TRBJ2-3; weak D call: TRBD2 (6 bases). This CDR3 is built from 13 residues. The V gene lost 8 bases and the J gene lost 2 bases, with 14 bases spanning the gap. In germline, CDR1 is GTSNPN, CDR2 SVGIG (reference sequence).

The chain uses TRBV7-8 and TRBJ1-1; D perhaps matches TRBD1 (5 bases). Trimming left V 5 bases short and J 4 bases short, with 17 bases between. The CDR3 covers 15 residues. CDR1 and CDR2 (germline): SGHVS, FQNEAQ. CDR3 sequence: CASSGIRVESTEAFF. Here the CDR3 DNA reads TGTGCCAGCAGCGGAATCAGGGTAGAAAGCACTGAAGCTTTCTTT.

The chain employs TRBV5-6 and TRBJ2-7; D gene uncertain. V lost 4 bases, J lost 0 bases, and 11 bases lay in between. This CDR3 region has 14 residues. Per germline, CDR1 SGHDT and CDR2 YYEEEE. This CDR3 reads CASSVTPSSYEQYF. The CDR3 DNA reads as TGTGCCAGCAGCGTTACACCGAGCTCCTACGAGCAGTACTTC.

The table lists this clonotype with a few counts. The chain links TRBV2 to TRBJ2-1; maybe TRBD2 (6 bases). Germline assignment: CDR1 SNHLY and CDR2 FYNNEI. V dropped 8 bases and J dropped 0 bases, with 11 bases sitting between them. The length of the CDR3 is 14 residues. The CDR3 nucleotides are TGTGCCAGCGGATTAGCGGCCTCCTACAATGAGCAGTTCTTC. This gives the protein CASGLAASYNEQFF.

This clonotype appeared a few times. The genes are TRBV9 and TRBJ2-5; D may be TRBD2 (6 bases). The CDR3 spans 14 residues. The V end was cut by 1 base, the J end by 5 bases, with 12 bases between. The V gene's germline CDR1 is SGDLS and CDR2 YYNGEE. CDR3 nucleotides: TGTGCCAGCAGCGTAACCACTGGAGGGGAGACCCAGTACTTC. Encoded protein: CASSVTTGGETQYF.

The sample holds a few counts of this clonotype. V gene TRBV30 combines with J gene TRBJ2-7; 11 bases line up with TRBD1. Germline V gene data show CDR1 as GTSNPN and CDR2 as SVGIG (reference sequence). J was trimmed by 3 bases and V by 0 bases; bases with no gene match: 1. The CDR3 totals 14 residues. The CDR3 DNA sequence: TGTGCCTGGAGTGTGGGGACAGGGGGCTACGAGCAGTACTTC. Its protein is CAWSVGTGGYEQYF.